The 22 T cell receptor beta chains listed next were all sequenced from one sample in a study of regulatory T cells in long-lasting Graves disease. Building the TCR beta libraries relied on iRepertoire HTBI primers, and CDR3 regions underwent Arm-PCR. TCRdb reprocessed the multiplex PCR reads via MiXCR and lists one record per CDR3 protein. Of around 480,000 distinct CDR3 sequences listed, about 16% are singletons. The time point was: newly diagnosed GD, antithyroid drugs for less than 3 months. From PBMCs, RNA was extracted and then used to make the TCR library. These data were also filed under a second study, of T cells in Graves' hyperthyroidism and ophthalmopathy.

The source material was peripheral blood mononuclear cells (PBMCs), sampled at new diagnosis, from a patient treated with antithyroid drugs. These receptors originate from a woman aged 40 to 65 with Graves disease.

This clonotype was seen many times. The rearrangement uses TRBV11-2 and TRBJ1-6; perhaps TRBD1 as D (6 bases). This CDR3 is 14 amino acids long. V lost 5 bases to trimming and J lost 4 bases, with 9 bases between them. CDR1 SGHAT and CDR2 FQNNGV come from the germline V gene. CDR3 region: CASSIQGYNSPLHF. CDR3 sequence (DNA): TGTGCCAGCAGCATACAGGGTTATAATTCACCCCTCCACTTT.

This chain uses TRBV20-1 with TRBJ1-2, with 8 bases identical to TRBD1. This CDR3 is 13 amino acids long. Trimming at V came to 6 bases and at J to 3 bases, leaving 6 bases not matched to a gene. CDR1 DFQATT and CDR2 SNEGSKA come from the germline V gene (reference sequence). This chain's CDR3 is CSATSDRDYGYTF. The CDR3 coding sequence is TGCAGTGCCACCTCGGACAGGGACTATGGCTACACCTTC.

As regards this clonotype: A much larger clone sits a single nucleotide away, making a read error possible. The gene calls are TRBV6-1 and TRBJ2-1, with a possible D match to TRBD2 (5 bases). Deletions cut 6 bases from V and 9 bases from J, with 12 bases between. CDR1 is MNHNS and CDR2 is SASEGT in the germline V gene. The CDR3 contains 12 residues. The CDR3 region has the DNA TGTGCCAGCAGCCGACTTGGGAGTGAGCAGTTCTTC. It yields the protein CASSRLGSEQFF.

This clonotype was seen many times. The chain couples TRBV12-3 or TRBV12-4 to TRBJ2-1, with D unclear. CDR3 length equals 14 residues. Trimming took 6 bases from V and 5 from J, leaving 14 bases between them. CDR3 nucleotide sequence: TGTGCCAGCAGACGACGAGGAATACACAATGAGCAGTTCTTC. Its protein product is CASRRRGIHNEQFF.

CDR3 loop: CASTGSPGTQYF. DNA for the CDR3: TGTGCCAGCACCGGATCCCCGGGGACCCAGTACTTC. V usage is TRBV2 and J usage is TRBJ2-5; D unresolved. Germline assignment: CDR1 SNHLY and CDR2 FYNNEI. V was cut by 7 bases and J by 7 bases, with 13 bases left in between. This CDR3 spans 12 amino acids.

In this sample, this clonotype turned up many times. The V and J genes are TRBV27 and TRBJ1-2, with TRBD1 matching 7 bases. The CDR3 contains 13 residues. Germline CDR1 reads MNHEY; CDR2 reads SMNVEV (reference sequence). Trimming at V came to 6 bases and at J to 1 base, leaving 2 bases not matched to a gene. CDR3 sequence: CASRGQLNYGYTF. The CDR3 region has the DNA TGTGCCAGCAGGGGACAGCTTAACTATGGCTACACCTTC.

This chain links TRBV20-1 with TRBJ1-5; D possibly corresponds to TRBD1 (6 bases). The CDR3 totals 15 residues. The germline V gene encodes CDR1 DFQATT and CDR2 SNEGSKA (reference sequence). Trimming pared 5 bases from V and 0 bases from J, leaving 14 bases between. CDR3 amino acids: CSAVRGGISNQPQHF. The CDR3 nucleotides are TGCAGTGCTGTCCGAGGGGGTATTAGCAATCAGCCCCAGCATTTT.

The V and J genes are TRBV9 and TRBJ2-1; 9 bases are a match to TRBD2. The junction had 5 bases not matched to a gene; V was cut back by 6 bases and J by 7 bases. From germline, CDR1 is SGDLS and CDR2 YYNGEE. The CDR3 extends over 13 amino acids. CDR3 sequence reads: CASTQAGGNEQFF. The CDR3 DNA is TGTGCCAGCACCCAAGCGGGAGGTAATGAGCAGTTCTTC.

There are many counts of this clonotype. The genes are TRBV18 and TRBJ1-2; D perhaps matches TRBD1 (5 bases). This CDR3 is 15 amino acids long. Looked up from germline, CDR1 is KGHSH and CDR2 is LQKENI. V was clipped by 1 base and J by 8 bases, with 17 bases between them. This chain's CDR3 is CASSPQGWWDGGYTF. In nucleotides, the CDR3 is TGTGCCAGCTCACCACAGGGGTGGTGGGACGGAGGCTACACCTTC. Full variable domain (outside the CDR3, taken from reference TRBV18 and TRBJ1-2): NAGVMQNPRHLVRRRGQEARLRCSPMKGHSHVYWYRQLPEEGLKFMVYLQKENIIDESGMPKERFSAEFPKEGPSILRIQQVVRGDSAAYFCASSPQGWWDGGYTFGSGTRLTVV.

The rearrangement uses TRBV5-8 and TRBJ2-1; D ambiguous. This CDR3 contains 15 residues. Germline V gives CDR1 SGHTS, CDR2 YDEGEE. V dropped 3 bases and J dropped 1 base, with 11 bases sitting between them. CDR3 nucleotides: TGTGCCAGCAGCTGGCAAGGCAGATCCTACAATGAGCAGTTCTTC. Translated: CASSWQGRSYNEQFF.

The rearrangement links TRBV29-1 to TRBJ2-7, with D uncertain. The length of the CDR3 is 11 residues. V was trimmed by 3 bases and J by 5 bases, leaving 8 bases between them. In germline, CDR1 is SQVTM, CDR2 ANQGSEA. The CDR3 reads CSVDAIDEQYF. In DNA, the CDR3 is TGCAGCGTTGACGCCATCGACGAGCAGTACTTC.

This sequence joins TRBV3-1 and TRBJ2-3; D not certain. CDR1 LGHDT and CDR2 YNNKEL come from the germline V gene (reference sequence). With 4 bases removed from V and 6 bases from J, the gap between germline ends came to 8 bases. This CDR3 spans 12 amino acids. CDR3 nucleotide sequence: TGTGCCAGCAGCCGAATCGAGGATACGCAGTATTTT. Protein sequence: CASSRIEDTQYF.

In this sample, this clonotype turned up many times. The chain employs TRBV11-2 and TRBJ2-1; 9 bases map to TRBD2. The germline gives CDR1 SGHAT, CDR2 FQNNGV. Trimming at V came to 5 bases and at J to 5 bases, leaving 10 bases not matched to a gene. The CDR3 length is 16 residues. CDR3 amino acids: CASSRAGGPDHNEQFF. CDR3 coding DNA: TGTGCCAGCAGCCGGGCGGGGGGGCCGGATCACAATGAGCAGTTCTTC. Together with reference TRBV11-2 and TRBJ2-1, the CDR3 gives the full variable domain: EAGVAQSPRYKIIEKRQSVAFWCNPISGHATLYWYQQILGQGPKLLIQFQNNGVVDDSQLPKDRFSAERLKGVDSTLKIQPAKLEDSAVYLCASSRAGGPDHNEQFFGPGTRLTVL.

The J gene is TRBJ1-6, the V gene TRBV12-3 or TRBV12-4; D ambiguous. V shed 2 bases and J shed 6 bases, with 11 bases lying between them. The CDR3 extends over 15 amino acids. The CDR3 coding sequence is TGTGCCAGCAGTTTAAATGTCGGAGCTAATTCACCCCTCCACTTT. This sequence encodes CASSLNVGANSPLHF.

Ten or more counts support this clonotype. V gene TRBV29-1 combines with J gene TRBJ2-3, with D tentatively TRBD2 (6 bases). CDR1 is SQVTM, CDR2 ANQGSEA, per germline. Trimming pared 4 bases from V and 2 bases from J, leaving 13 bases between. The CDR3 covers 14 residues. The DNA for the CDR3 is TGCAGCGTTGGGGCGGGATTCCTCACAGATACGCAGTATTTT. This gives the protein CSVGAGFLTDTQYF.

In this sample, this clonotype turned up many times. The chain is built from TRBV5-1 and TRBJ1-1; D is unclear. Germline lookup yields CDR1 SGHRS and CDR2 YFSETQ. The CDR3 spans 14 residues. V was trimmed by 0 bases and J by 2 bases, leaving 8 bases between them. The CDR3 reads CASSLGHQNTEAFF. The DNA of the CDR3 is TGCGCCAGCAGCTTGGGCCACCAAAACACTGAAGCTTTCTTT.

This clonotype has a count of ten or more. The J gene is TRBJ1-2, the V gene TRBV24-1; 8 positions match TRBD1. V gave up 8 bases and J gave up 8 bases; unmatched junction bases: 30. Germline V CDR1 and CDR2: KGHDR, SFDVKD. The CDR3 covers 20 residues. As DNA, the CDR3 is TGTGCCACCAAGCTCGAACTTGCAGGACAGGGAGAGTTATTGTTGGGAGGCTACACCTTC. Translated, it gives CATKLELAGQGELLLGGYTF.

This clonotype showed up just a few times. V gene TRBV20-1 combines with J gene TRBJ2-5; D possibly uses TRBD1 or TRBD2 (6 bases each). The V gene lost 3 bases and the J gene lost 5 bases, with 13 bases spanning the gap. Per the germline V gene, CDR1 is DFQATT and CDR2 is SNEGSKA (reference sequence). The CDR3 is 13 residues long. DNA for the CDR3: TGCAGTGCTAGCTTGGGGGGCCCTGAGACCCAGTACTTC. Encoded protein: CSASLGGPETQYF.

This clonotype was recorded many times. V and J are TRBV12-3 or TRBV12-4 and TRBJ2-5; the D is unclear. This CDR3 region has 12 residues. Trimming left V 6 bases short and J 5 bases short, with 10 bases between. This chain's CDR3 is CASSPLEETQYF. The CDR3 region has the DNA TGTGCCAGCAGCCCTCTGGAGGAGACCCAGTACTTC.

This clonotype was observed a few times. The CDR3 sequence: CASSLGAGLDQETQYF. The CDR3 nucleotides are TGTGCCAGCAGCTTAGGGGCCGGATTAGACCAAGAGACCCAGTACTTC. The chain has TRBV7-2 and TRBJ2-5, with D uncertain. The CDR3 is 16 amino acids. V dropped 1 base and J dropped 0 bases, with 12 bases sitting between them. Germline lookup yields CDR1 SGHTA and CDR2 FQGNSA.

The chain has TRBV7-9 and TRBJ1-5; 11 bases match TRBD1. This CDR3 region has 15 residues. CDR1 and CDR2 (germline): SEHNR, FQNEAQ (reference sequence). With 3 bases clipped from V and 6 bases from J, the junction kept 4 bases outside the gene matches. The chain's CDR3 is CASSFGGQGAQPQHF. As DNA, the CDR3 is TGTGCCAGCAGCTTCGGCGGACAGGGGGCTCAGCCCCAGCATTTT.

The chain uses TRBV28 and TRBJ1-6; 11 nucleotides line up with TRBD1. This CDR3 has 19 amino acids. The junction had 17 bases not matched to a gene; V was cut back by 7 bases and J by 6 bases. Germline V lookup: CDR1 MDHEN, CDR2 SYDVKM. The CDR3 DNA sequence: TGTGCCAGCAAATTGGGCTCCCGGGACAGGGGGGGGGGTAATTCACCCCTCCACTTT. Translating gives CASKLGSRDRGGGNSPLHF.